This is a list of T cell receptor beta chains from one sample in a study of T cells in Graves' hyperthyroidism and ophthalmopathy. TCRdb re-called the multiplex PCR reads with MiXCR, one entry per CDR3 protein. The table shows almost 600,000 distinct CDR3 sequences, with roughly 46% occurring only once. Source material: peripheral blood or thyroid tissue (not recorded which). The receptors stem from a young woman with Graves' hyperthyroidism. CDR3s include the opening cysteine and the closing phenylalanine or tryptophan. The D gene is left open where the match is weak. Not all rows give a size; the values are once, few, many and, for expanded clones, a class.

DNA: TGTGCCAGCAGCCTGGGTGGACAGAAGAATGAAAAACTGTTTTTT; CDR3: CASSLGGQKNEKLFF; length: 15; D: .; J: TRBJ1-4; size: few; V: TRBV11-2
DNA: TGTGCCAGCAGCCAAGTAAGGGCTAGCAACAACTACGAGCAGTACTTC; CDR3: CASSQVRASNNYEQYF; length: 16; D: .; J: TRBJ2-7; size: few; V: TRBV4-2
DNA: TGCAGTGCTAGAGATGTAGGCGGGCTTTATAATTCACCCCTCCACTTT; CDR3: CSARDVGGLYNSPLHF; length: 16; D: .; J: TRBJ1-6; size: .; V: TRBV20-1
DNA: TGTGCCATCAGGGGTCCGAACCAAGGGGAGCAGTACTTC; CDR3: CAIRGPNQGEQYF; length: 13; D: .; J: TRBJ2-7; size: many; V: TRBV10-3
DNA: TGCAGCGTCGGACAGGCTGGGACTGAAGCTTTCTTT; CDR3: CSVGQAGTEAFF; length: 12; D: TRBD1; J: TRBJ1-1; size: many; V: TRBV29-1
DNA: TGTGCCAGCAGTCCTCCCCGGACAGGGGGTTCACCCCTCCACTTT; CDR3: CASSPPRTGGSPLHF; length: 15; D: TRBD1; J: TRBJ1-6; size: .; V: TRBV5-8
DNA: TGTGCCAGCAGCTTAGGGCTGTCGGTTTCCTACGAGCAGTACTTC; CDR3: CASSLGLSVSYEQYF; length: 15; D: .; J: TRBJ2-7; size: many; V: TRBV11-2
DNA: TGTGCCATCAGTGAGTCGAAGGGGTCTCGGACCTATGGCTACACTGAAGCTTTCTTT; CDR3: CAISESKGSRTYGYTEAFF; length: 19; D: .; J: TRBJ1-1; size: .; V: TRBV6-5
DNA: TGTGCCAGCTCTGCCGAGGAGGGGGCCCCACTTTCACCCCTCCACTTT; CDR3: CASSAEEGAPLSPLHF; length: 16; D: TRBD1; J: TRBJ1-6; size: many; V: TRBV6-1
DNA: TGTGCCAGCAGCTCTCGCGAACAGGGTTGGGGCGAGCAGTACTTC; CDR3: CASSSREQGWGEQYF; length: 15; D: .; J: TRBJ2-7; size: many; V: TRBV5-5
DNA: TGCAGTGCTTTAGACAGGGGGCGGTCACCCCTCCACTTT; CDR3: CSALDRGRSPLHF; length: 13; D: TRBD1; J: TRBJ1-6; size: .; V: TRBV20-1
DNA: TGTGCCATTACCGTAGCGGGAAAGTGGGCTGAAGCTTTCTTT; CDR3: CAITVAGKWAEAFF; length: 14; D: .; J: TRBJ1-1; size: .; V: TRBV10-3
DNA: TGTGCCAGCGGGACGGGACAGGGGTATTCACCCCTCCACTTT; CDR3: CASGTGQGYSPLHF; length: 14; D: TRBD1; J: TRBJ1-6; size: once; V: TRBV7-2
DNA: TGTGCCAGCAGTTCCCGACAGGGGGCTATCACCGGGGAGCTGTTTTTT; CDR3: CASSSRQGAITGELFF; length: 16; D: TRBD1; J: TRBJ2-2; size: .; V: TRBV27
DNA: TGCAGTGCGGGATCCCATGAGCAGTTCTTC; CDR3: CSAGSHEQFF; length: 10; D: .; J: TRBJ2-1; size: .; V: TRBV20-1
DNA: TGTGCCAGCAGTCAATTAGGTGAAGCTTTCTTT; CDR3: CASSQLGEAFF; length: 11; D: .; J: TRBJ1-1; size: .; V: TRBV25-1
DNA: TGTGCCAGCAGTGAGCGTCTAGCGGGAGGGAGCGAGCAGTTCTTC; CDR3: CASSERLAGGSEQFF; length: 15; D: TRBD2; J: TRBJ2-1; size: few; V: TRBV2
DNA: TGTGCCATCAGCCACGGCCGGGACGTCGAGGAGACCCAGTACTTC; CDR3: CAISHGRDVEETQYF; length: 15; D: .; J: TRBJ2-5; size: few; V: TRBV10-3
DNA: TGCAGCGTTGCCCCGGGGAATTATGGCTACACCTTC; CDR3: CSVAPGNYGYTF; length: 12; D: .; J: TRBJ1-2; size: .; V: TRBV29-1
DNA: TGCGCCAGCAGCTTGGCCCGGGGGGTCAACTATGGCTACACCTTC; CDR3: CASSLARGVNYGYTF; length: 15; D: .; J: TRBJ1-2; size: many; V: TRBV5-1
DNA: TGTGCCATCAGTGAACGAGAGGGGCTTACGTACAATGAGCAGTTCTTC; CDR3: CAISEREGLTYNEQFF; length: 16; D: .; J: TRBJ2-1; size: .; V: TRBV10-3
DNA: TGTGCCAGCAGCTCGGACGTGCCACTCGAGCAGTACTTC; CDR3: CASSSDVPLEQYF; length: 13; D: .; J: TRBJ2-7; size: many; V: TRBV7-2
DNA: TGCAGCGTGGCGGATGGGGACACTGAAGCTTTCTTT; CDR3: CSVADGDTEAFF; length: 12; D: .; J: TRBJ1-1; size: many; V: TRBV29-1
DNA: TGTGCCAGCAGCCGGGACATACCCTACGAGCAGTACTTC; CDR3: CASSRDIPYEQYF; length: 13; D: .; J: TRBJ2-7; size: many; V: TRBV7-9
DNA: TGTGCCAGCAGTTACTCGACAGGGCAATATGGCTACACCTTC; CDR3: CASSYSTGQYGYTF; length: 14; D: TRBD1; J: TRBJ1-2; size: many; V: TRBV6-5
DNA: TGTGCCAGCAGTGAATCCTACAAAGGGGGTCGAACTGAAGCTTTCTTT; CDR3: CASSESYKGGRTEAFF; length: 16; D: .; J: TRBJ1-1; size: .; V: TRBV6-1
DNA: TGTGCCAGCAGCCCCCAGACTAGTCGTTCCTACGAGCAGTACTTC; CDR3: CASSPQTSRSYEQYF; length: 15; D: .; J: TRBJ2-7; size: many; V: TRBV7-2
DNA: TGTGCCAGCAGCTACTTAGCGGGGAACTACGAGCAGTACTTC; CDR3: CASSYLAGNYEQYF; length: 14; D: TRBD2; J: TRBJ2-7; size: many; V: TRBV6-2/TRBV6-3
DNA: TGTGCCAGCAGCTTAGACAGGGGCAATGAAAAACTGTTTTTT; CDR3: CASSLDRGNEKLFF; length: 14; D: TRBD1; J: TRBJ1-4; size: many; V: TRBV7-2
DNA: TGTGCCAGCAGCTTAGGGACAGGGCCCCGGGAGATCCAGTACTTC; CDR3: CASSLGTGPREIQYF; length: 15; D: TRBD1; J: TRBJ2-5; size: .; V: TRBV7-9
DNA: TGCAGTGCTAGAGTAAACAGGGACAAGGATGAAAAACTGTTTTTT; CDR3: CSARVNRDKDEKLFF; length: 15; D: .; J: TRBJ1-4; size: .; V: TRBV20-1
DNA: TGTGCCATCAGTGAGAGGGGGACTTCCCACTACGAGCAGTACTTC; CDR3: CAISERGTSHYEQYF; length: 15; D: .; J: TRBJ2-7; size: .; V: TRBV10-3
DNA: TGCAGTGCTAGAGCCACTCCGACGGTCGGGGGCTACGAGCAGTACTTC; CDR3: CSARATPTVGGYEQYF; length: 16; D: .; J: TRBJ2-7; size: many; V: TRBV20-1
DNA: TGTGCCAGCAGCTTAAGTCAGGCCGGGGAGCTGTTTTTT; CDR3: CASSLSQAGELFF; length: 13; D: .; J: TRBJ2-2; size: .; V: TRBV7-2
DNA: TGTGCCAGTAGTAACTGGGGCTACACCTTC; CDR3: CASSNWGYTF; length: 10; D: .; J: TRBJ1-2; size: .; V: TRBV19
DNA: TGCAGCGTTGAGGGGGACACCCACTCTGGGGCCAACGTCCTGACTTTC; CDR3: CSVEGDTHSGANVLTF; length: 16; D: .; J: TRBJ2-6; size: many; V: TRBV29-1
DNA: TGTGCCAGCAGTGGCCGTATAGCTTTCTTT; CDR3: CASSGRIAFF; length: 10; D: .; J: TRBJ1-1; size: .; V: TRBV2
DNA: TGCGCCAGCAGCCGGGACCGTCAGGCAACTAATGAAAAACTGTTTTTT; CDR3: CASSRDRQATNEKLFF; length: 16; D: .; J: TRBJ1-4; size: many; V: TRBV5-1
DNA: TGTGCCACCGGATCACACATTAACACCGGGGAGCTGTTTTTT; CDR3: CATGSHINTGELFF; length: 14; D: .; J: TRBJ2-2; size: many; V: TRBV15